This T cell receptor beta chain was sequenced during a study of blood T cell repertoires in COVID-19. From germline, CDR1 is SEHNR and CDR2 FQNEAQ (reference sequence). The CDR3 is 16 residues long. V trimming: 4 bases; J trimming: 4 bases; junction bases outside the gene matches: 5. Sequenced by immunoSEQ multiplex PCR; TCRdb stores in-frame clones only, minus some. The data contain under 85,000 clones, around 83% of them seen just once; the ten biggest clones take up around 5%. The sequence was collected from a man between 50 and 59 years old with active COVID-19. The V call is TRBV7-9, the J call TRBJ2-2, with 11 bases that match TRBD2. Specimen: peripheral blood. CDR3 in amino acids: CASSSTSGILTGELFF. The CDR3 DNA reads TGTGCCAGCAGCTCGACTAGCGGGATACTCACCGGGGAGCTGTTTTTT.